This T cell receptor (beta chain) was obtained from a study of human T cells and chemical hapten exposure. Study-wide context: Patch tests applied 0.01% DPC to the upper back, read at 6 days. Regarding the study as a whole: Relative to control repertoires, expanded TCRs gave rise to significantly more large CDR3 similarity clusters.

V shed 3 bases and J shed 0 bases, with 10 bases lying between them. In germline, CDR1 is SGHRS, CDR2 YFSETQ. This CDR3 has 16 amino acids. The library tagged each cDNA molecule with unique molecular identifiers. TCRdb independently ran MiXCR on the RACE reads; one entry per CDR3 protein. This sample has over 75,000 distinct CDR3 sequences; approximately 10% occur once, and the top ten carry 1% to 1.2%. This clonotype was recorded many times. Its cognate antigen is unknown. Time point described: patch test 3, about 24 weeks after DPC sensitization. This sample's treatment: therapeutic diphenylcyclopropenone sensitization with weekly scalp DPC. Unfractionated whole blood was the source of the extracted total RNA.

The material was whole blood, obtained in connection with sensitization to the hapten diphenylcyclopropenone (DPC). The sequence came from a young woman with alopecia areata. Some clones in this sample may be carry-over from other donors' samples. The chain links TRBV5-1 to TRBJ2-6, with D possibly called TRBD1 or TRBD2 (5 bases each). For the CDR3, the DNA is TGCGCCAGCAGCTCCGGGACCCCCTCTGGGGCCAACGTCCTGACTTTC. It translates to CASSSGTPSGANVLTF. The whole variable domain, filled in from reference TRBV5-1 and TRBJ2-6, reads KAGVTQTPRYLIKTRGQQVTLSCSPISGHRSVSWYQQTPGQGLQFLFEYFSETQRNKGNFPGRFSGRQFSNSRSEMNVSTLELGDSALYLCASSSGTPSGANVLTFGAGSRLTVL.